This is a list of T cell receptor beta chains from one sample in a study of identifying expanded T cells in peripheral blood. TCRdb's copy holds only in-frame clones and misses some; the assay was immunoSEQ multiplex PCR. The sample shows about 81,000 clones, over 80% of them seen only once. Material: blood. All receptors derive from a person aged 18-69 years in good health. Each CDR3 is given with its conserved first and last residue. D genes are given only for firm matches. Not every row has a clone size; where given, it reads once, few, many or a size class.

V gene: TRBV9
D gene: TRBD2
clone size: NA
J gene: TRBJ2-1
CDR3 DNA: TGTGCCAGCAGCGTACCTGGGGCGGGAGGGCCGGATAATGAGCAGTTCTTC
CDR3 protein: CASSVPGAGGPDNEQFF

V gene: TRBV5-1
D gene: TRBD2
clone size: once
J gene: TRBJ2-1
CDR3 DNA: TGCGCCAGCAGCCAGGTAGGGGGGACTAGCATCAATGAGCAGTTCTTC
CDR3 protein: CASSQVGGTSINEQFF

V gene: TRBV4-1
D gene: TRBD1
clone size: NA
J gene: TRBJ2-7
CDR3 DNA: TGCGCCAGCAGCTCACAGGACAGGGCCAACTACGAGCAGTACTTC
CDR3 protein: CASSSQDRANYEQYF

V gene: TRBV4-2
D gene: NA
clone size: NA
J gene: TRBJ2-1
CDR3 DNA: TGTGCCAGCAGCCAAGAACCAGGGCCCTACAATGAGCAGTTCTTC
CDR3 protein: CASSQEPGPYNEQFF

V gene: TRBV11-1
D gene: TRBD2
clone size: NA
J gene: TRBJ2-7
CDR3 DNA: TGTGCCAGCAGCTATAATAGCGGGAGGTACGAGCAGTACTTC
CDR3 protein: CASSYNSGRYEQYF

V gene: TRBV4-2
D gene: NA
clone size: NA
J gene: TRBJ2-7
CDR3 DNA: TGTGCCAGCAGCCAAGAAGGGGCGAAGTGGTACGAGCAGTACTTC
CDR3 protein: CASSQEGAKWYEQYF

V gene: TRBV27
D gene: NA
clone size: NA
J gene: TRBJ2-5
CDR3 DNA: TGTGCCAGCGGTCAAGAGACCCAGTACTTC
CDR3 protein: CASGQETQYF

V gene: TRBV7-9
D gene: TRBD1
clone size: once
J gene: TRBJ2-7
CDR3 DNA: TGTGCCAGCAGCTTAGGGGACAGGGGACTTTACGAGCAGTACTTC
CDR3 protein: CASSLGDRGLYEQYF

V gene: TRBV27
D gene: NA
clone size: NA
J gene: TRBJ1-5
CDR3 DNA: TGTGCCAGCAGTTTATTCTTCGGAGAGGGGATAGGTCAGCCCCAGCATTTT
CDR3 protein: CASSLFFGEGIGQPQHF

V gene: TRBV29-1
D gene: NA
clone size: NA
J gene: TRBJ2-1
CDR3 DNA: TGCAGCGTTGAAGGGGTGCCGGAGCAGTTCTTC
CDR3 protein: CSVEGVPEQFF

V gene: TRBV4-1
D gene: NA
clone size: once
J gene: TRBJ2-3
CDR3 DNA: TGCGCCAGCAGCCAACCAAGGGTGGGCGAGAGCACAGATACGCAGTATTTT
CDR3 protein: CASSQPRVGESTDTQYF

V gene: TRBV27
D gene: NA
clone size: NA
J gene: TRBJ2-1
CDR3 DNA: TGTGCCAGCAGTATCGGACCAGACGTCTATGAGCAGTTCTTC
CDR3 protein: CASSIGPDVYEQFF

V gene: TRBV18
D gene: TRBD1
clone size: NA
J gene: TRBJ1-2
CDR3 DNA: TGTGCCAGCTCACCTTTGGGACAGGTGAATGGCTACACCTTC
CDR3 protein: CASSPLGQVNGYTF

V gene: TRBV10-3
D gene: TRBD1
clone size: NA
J gene: TRBJ1-3
CDR3 DNA: TGTGCCATCCGAACAGGGGAGTTCGACACCATATATTTT
CDR3 protein: CAIRTGEFDTIYF

V gene: TRBV10-3
D gene: TRBD1
clone size: NA
J gene: TRBJ2-1
CDR3 DNA: TGTGCCATCGGGACAGGGGTAATTAATGAGCAGTTCTTC
CDR3 protein: CAIGTGVINEQFF

V gene: TRBV15
D gene: NA
clone size: NA
J gene: TRBJ1-3
CDR3 DNA: TGTGCCACCAGCACCCCCCCAAGAGACTCTGGAAACACCATATATTTT
CDR3 protein: CATSTPPRDSGNTIYF

V gene: TRBV6-1
D gene: TRBD1
clone size: few
J gene: TRBJ2-4
CDR3 DNA: TGTGCCAGCAGTGAGCGGACAGGGGAAAACATTCAGTACTTC
CDR3 protein: CASSERTGENIQYF

V gene: TRBV5-6
D gene: TRBD2
clone size: NA
J gene: TRBJ2-2
CDR3 DNA: TGTGCCAGCAGCTTAGGGCCCAAAGCGGGAGTCTCTCCCGGGGAGCTGTTTTTT
CDR3 protein: CASSLGPKAGVSPGELFF

V gene: TRBV4-3
D gene: TRBD2
clone size: NA
J gene: TRBJ2-7
CDR3 DNA: TGCGCCAGCAGCCCCCCCGGGGCTAGCGGGCCCCGATACGAGCAGTACTTC
CDR3 protein: CASSPPGASGPRYEQYF

V gene: TRBV9
D gene: TRBD2
clone size: once
J gene: TRBJ2-1
CDR3 DNA: TGTGCCAGCAGCGTAGATGCGAGAAGACTAGCGGGAGAGAATGAGCAGTTCTTC
CDR3 protein: CASSVDARRLAGENEQFF

V gene: TRBV7-3
D gene: NA
clone size: NA
J gene: TRBJ1-1
CDR3 DNA: TGTGCCAGCAGCGCATCCGGACAGAACACTGAAGCTTTCTTT
CDR3 protein: CASSASGQNTEAFF

V gene: TRBV19
D gene: TRBD1
clone size: few
J gene: TRBJ1-2
CDR3 DNA: TGTGCCAGTAGCAACCCGGCGGGACAGGACTATGGCTACACCTTC
CDR3 protein: CASSNPAGQDYGYTF

V gene: TRBV5-6
D gene: NA
clone size: NA
J gene: TRBJ1-1
CDR3 DNA: TGTGCCAGCAGCTTGGAACCACAGAACACTGAAGCTTTCTTT
CDR3 protein: CASSLEPQNTEAFF

V gene: TRBV6-6
D gene: TRBD1
clone size: NA
J gene: TRBJ1-5
CDR3 DNA: TGTGCCACACACGGGACAGGGAATCAGCCCCAGCATTTT
CDR3 protein: CATHGTGNQPQHF

V gene: TRBV5-6
D gene: NA
clone size: NA
J gene: TRBJ2-3
CDR3 DNA: TGTGCCAGCAGCCTCGGGACCTGGTATGGTACAGATACGCAGTATTTT
CDR3 protein: CASSLGTWYGTDTQYF

V gene: TRBV30
D gene: TRBD1
clone size: NA
J gene: TRBJ1-2
CDR3 DNA: TGTGCCTGGAGTGCCGGGCAGGGGGAGAACTATGGCTACACCTTC
CDR3 protein: CAWSAGQGENYGYTF

V gene: TRBV19
D gene: NA
clone size: NA
J gene: TRBJ1-2
CDR3 DNA: TGTGCCACTAAACCCTCGAACACAGCTAACTATGGCTACACCTTC
CDR3 protein: CATKPSNTANYGYTF

V gene: TRBV28
D gene: TRBD1
clone size: NA
J gene: TRBJ2-1
CDR3 DNA: TGTGCCAGCACACCTAGTACCGGACAGGGCCTCTACAATGAGCAGTTCTTC
CDR3 protein: CASTPSTGQGLYNEQFF

V gene: TRBV7-9
D gene: NA
clone size: NA
J gene: TRBJ1-1
CDR3 DNA: TGTGCCAGCAGCTTGGTCGATTACACTGAAGCTTTCTTT
CDR3 protein: CASSLVDYTEAFF

V gene: TRBV2
D gene: NA
clone size: once
J gene: TRBJ2-5
CDR3 DNA: TGTGCCAGCAGTGAAGAAGAGACCCAGTACTTC
CDR3 protein: CASSEEETQYF

V gene: TRBV11-1
D gene: NA
clone size: NA
J gene: TRBJ2-1
CDR3 DNA: TGTGCCAGCAGTTCTCCGGGACCGAGAGTCGATGAGCAGTTCTTC
CDR3 protein: CASSSPGPRVDEQFF

V gene: TRBV7-3
D gene: TRBD1
clone size: NA
J gene: TRBJ1-2
CDR3 DNA: TGTGCCAGCAGGGGAACAGGGGACTATGGCTACACCTTC
CDR3 protein: CASRGTGDYGYTF

V gene: TRBV27
D gene: NA
clone size: NA
J gene: TRBJ2-1
CDR3 DNA: TGTGCCAGCAGCACAACCCTCCGGGACTGGCAGAATGAGCAGTTCTTC
CDR3 protein: CASSTTLRDWQNEQFF

V gene: TRBV4-3
D gene: NA
clone size: NA
J gene: TRBJ2-7
CDR3 DNA: TGCGCCAGCAGCCAAGAGGGGCCAAAGGCGGGGTACGAGCAGTACTTC
CDR3 protein: CASSQEGPKAGYEQYF

V gene: TRBV2
D gene: NA
clone size: NA
J gene: TRBJ2-5
CDR3 DNA: TGTGCCAGCAGTGACCAGAGGGGGACGGAGACCCAGTACTTC
CDR3 protein: CASSDQRGTETQYF

V gene: TRBV19
D gene: TRBD1
clone size: NA
J gene: TRBJ2-7
CDR3 DNA: TGTGCCAGTAGTCAGGGGGCAATCTCCTACGAGCAGTACTTC
CDR3 protein: CASSQGAISYEQYF

V gene: TRBV4-3
D gene: TRBD2
clone size: NA
J gene: TRBJ2-7
CDR3 DNA: TGCGCCAGCAGCCAAACAGCGGGAGTGGTCTACGAGCAGTACTTC
CDR3 protein: CASSQTAGVVYEQYF

V gene: TRBV28
D gene: NA
clone size: once
J gene: TRBJ2-3
CDR3 DNA: TGTGCCAGCGGGGGCCCCTTTACGCAGTATTTT
CDR3 protein: CASGGPFTQYF

V gene: TRBV4-3
D gene: NA
clone size: once
J gene: TRBJ2-1
CDR3 DNA: TGCGCCAGCAGCCAGGGCTACAACTACAATGAGCAGTTCTTC
CDR3 protein: CASSQGYNYNEQFF